One sample yielded the 2 T cell receptor beta chains listed below, sequenced in a study of T cell responses to AZD1222 COVID-19 vaccine. Profiled with immunoSEQ multiplex PCR; TCRdb holds only in-frame clones, not every one. The sample has some 120,000 clones; approximately 90% are singletons. This sample comprised peripheral blood, obtained on day 0 of AZD1222 vaccination. The origin of the receptors is an adult in good health.

The genes are TRBV4-3 and TRBJ1-1; D is unresolved. This CDR3 region has 16 residues. Germline CDR1 and CDR2: LGHNA and YSLEER. The V end was cut by 0 bases, the J end by 0 bases, with 11 bases between. The CDR3 coding sequence is TGCGCCAGCAGCCAAGAATTCAAGGATCTGAACACTGAAGCTTTCTTT. It is translated as CASSQEFKDLNTEAFF.

The rearrangement links TRBV7-9 to TRBJ2-1; a weak D match, TRBD2 (5 bases). The germline CDR1 and CDR2 sequences are SEHNR and FQNEAQ (reference sequence). Trimming removed 0 bases at V and 1 base at J, with 13 bases between. This CDR3 contains 17 residues. DNA for the CDR3: TGTGCCAGCAGCTTAGCGGGTCACGGGGATTCCTACAATGAGCAGTTCTTC. This encodes CASSLAGHGDSYNEQFF.